This is a list of T cell receptor beta chains from one sample in a study of blood T cell repertoires in COVID-19. The table came from immunoSEQ multiplex PCR; TCRdb's copy has only in-frame clones and leaves some out. This table has under 200,000 clones, about 83% appearing once. The sequenced material came from peripheral blood. These receptors all stem from a woman in her 70s who had recovered from COVID-19. Both conserved end residues are part of each CDR3. D genes are given only for firm matches. A clone size is listed for some rows: how often the clone was seen (once, few, many), or a class if it is expanded.

TRBV5-1	TRBJ1-3	NA	few	TGCGCCAGCAGCCCCCGGCAGGCTGGAAACACCATATATTTT	CASSPRQAGNTIYF
TRBV5-1	TRBJ2-3	TRBD2	NA	TGCGCCAGCAGCTCTGGGATCATAGGTAGCGGGGTAGGCCGAAGCACAGATACGCAGTATTTT	CASSSGIIGSGVGRSTDTQYF
TRBV9	TRBJ2-5	TRBD2	NA	TGTGCCAGCAGCGGGACTAGCGGGAGTTGGGAGACCCAGTACTTC	CASSGTSGSWETQYF
TRBV25-1	TRBJ1-3	TRBD1	NA	TGTGCCAGCAGTGAATTTTTGGGGACAGGGGGCAATGGAAACACCATATATTTT	CASSEFLGTGGNGNTIYF
TRBV11-2	TRBJ1-4	TRBD1	NA	TGTGCCAGCACGCCCTGGACAGGCCCCTCAACTAATGAAAAACTGTTTTTT	CASTPWTGPSTNEKLFF
TRBV28	TRBJ2-7	TRBD1	NA	TGTGCCAGCAGGGGTGGATGGGGACAGGTAACCTACGAGCAGTACTTC	CASRGGWGQVTYEQYF
TRBV9	TRBJ2-7	TRBD1	NA	TGTGCCAGCAGCGTAGGCCAAGACAGGGTCGAGCAGTACTTC	CASSVGQDRVEQYF
TRBV28	TRBJ1-6	NA	NA	TGTGCAAGCAAGAGTAATTCACCCCTCCACTTT	CASKSNSPLHF
TRBV5-1	TRBJ1-1	TRBD1	NA	TGCGCCAGCAGCCCATCCGGGACAGGGAACACTGAAGCTTTCTTT	CASSPSGTGNTEAFF
TRBV11-3	TRBJ2-2	TRBD2	NA	TGTGCCAGCAGCCCCCGGCCGGGGGGGGGCACCGGGGAGCTGTTTTTT	CASSPRPGGGTGELFF
TRBV19	TRBJ1-2	NA	NA	TGTGCCAGTAGTATTGGGGGGAATGGCTACACCTTC	CASSIGGNGYTF
TRBV7-2	TRBJ1-1	TRBD1	NA	TGTGCCAGCAGCTTAGCGCTAGCAGGGGGCACTGAAGCTTTCTTT	CASSLALAGGTEAFF
TRBV19	TRBJ2-7	NA	NA	TGTGCCAGTAGCCCTGGGGGCAGATCTTCCTACGAGCAGTACTTC	CASSPGGRSSYEQYF
TRBV7-3	TRBJ2-2	TRBD1	NA	TGTTTGGGACAGCCGAACACCGGGGAGCTGTTTTTT	CLGQPNTGELFF
TRBV28	TRBJ1-1	NA	few	TGTGCCAGCAGTTTATCACCAGGGTTGGGGAACACTGAAGCTTTCTTT	CASSLSPGLGNTEAFF
TRBV12-3/TRBV12-4	TRBJ2-5	NA	NA	TGTGCCAGCAGCTACGCCGAAGAGACCCAGTACTTC	CASSYAEETQYF
TRBV2	TRBJ1-3	TRBD1	few	TGTGCCAGCAGTCGCCAGGGGGGAGGAAACACCATATATTTT	CASSRQGGGNTIYF
TRBV6-5	TRBJ2-1	NA	NA	TGTGCCAGCAGTTACTTGGGAGGGCAGTTCTTC	CASSYLGGQFF
TRBV27	TRBJ2-7	TRBD1	NA	TGTGCCAGCACTCGAAAGGGACAGGGGGGTTACGAGCAGTACTTC	CASTRKGQGGYEQYF
TRBV7-2	TRBJ2-6	NA	NA	TGTGCCAGCAGCCTAGCGGGGACAGGGGTCCCTGGGGCCAACGTCCTGACTTTC	CASSLAGTGVPGANVLTF
TRBV7-8	TRBJ1-1	TRBD1	NA	TGTGCCAGCAGCCCCACTGGTCCAGGGGGACGAACCCTGAACACTGAAGCTTTCTTT	CASSPTGPGGRTLNTEAFF
TRBV7-9	TRBJ2-1	NA	NA	TGTGCCAGCAGCCGGGCAGGGGTCAGACGCAGGGAGCAGTTCTTC	CASSRAGVRRREQFF
TRBV19	TRBJ2-7	TRBD2	NA	TGTGCCAGTAGTAGGGCGTCGGCTAGCGGTTACTACGAGCAGTACTTC	CASSRASASGYYEQYF
TRBV21-1	TRBJ2-4	NA	once	TGTGCCAGCAGCGCTAAGGGGGGACAGGGGTCAAACATTCAGTACTTC	CASSAKGGQGSNIQYF
TRBV5-6	TRBJ2-1	NA	few	TGTGCCAGCAGCTTGAGTGTTCCTAGTGAGCAGTTCTTC	CASSLSVPSEQFF
TRBV19	TRBJ2-7	TRBD2	NA	TGTGCCAGTAGTATTGACCGGGAGGGCCCTCACGAGCAGTACTTC	CASSIDREGPHEQYF
TRBV5-4	TRBJ2-3	TRBD2	NA	TGTGCCAGCAGCTTTGGCCTAGCGGGAGAGCCCCGCGGATGGGATACGCAGTATTTT	CASSFGLAGEPRGWDTQYF
TRBV2	TRBJ2-7	TRBD1	NA	TGTGCCAGCAGGGGGGACAGGGTCTCCTACGAGCAGTACTTC	CASRGDRVSYEQYF
TRBV18	TRBJ2-1	TRBD2	NA	TGTGCCAGCTCACCACTTGCCGGGACTAGCCGCAATGAGCAGTTCTTC	CASSPLAGTSRNEQFF
TRBV7-2	TRBJ2-5	NA	NA	TGTGCCAGCAGCTTAGCGGGGCAGGGCCAAGAGACCCAGTACTTC	CASSLAGQGQETQYF
TRBV19	TRBJ1-6	NA	NA	TGTGCCACTCGGACGGACCCGGACCAGGGGTCACCCCTCCACTTT	CATRTDPDQGSPLHF
TRBV3-1/TRBV3-2	TRBJ2-7	NA	NA	TGTGCCAAACCCAGCGAGCAGTACTTC	CAKPSEQYF
TRBV27	TRBJ1-6	NA	NA	TGTGCCAGCAGTTTGGGGCGGTCCAAACCTTCACCCCTCCACTTT	CASSLGRSKPSPLHF
TRBV2	TRBJ2-3	NA	NA	TGTGCCAGCAGGGGGGGAGACGGCACAGATACGCAGTATTTT	CASRGGDGTDTQYF
TRBV3-1/TRBV3-2	TRBJ2-1	NA	NA	TGTGCCAGCAGCCAAGGAGGGGGGCAGTTCTTC	CASSQGGGQFF
TRBV5-1	TRBJ1-1	TRBD1	NA	TGCGCCAGCAGCCCTAGGACAGGCCTGAACACTGAAGCTTTCTTT	CASSPRTGLNTEAFF
TRBV9	TRBJ2-1	TRBD2	NA	TGTGCCAGCAGCGGCTTGGGGGGGGAACCCTACAATGAGCAGTTCTTC	CASSGLGGEPYNEQFF
TRBV10-1	TRBJ2-1	NA	few	TGCGCCAGCAGTCTAGGGGGAACCGACAATGAGCAGTTCTTC	CASSLGGTDNEQFF